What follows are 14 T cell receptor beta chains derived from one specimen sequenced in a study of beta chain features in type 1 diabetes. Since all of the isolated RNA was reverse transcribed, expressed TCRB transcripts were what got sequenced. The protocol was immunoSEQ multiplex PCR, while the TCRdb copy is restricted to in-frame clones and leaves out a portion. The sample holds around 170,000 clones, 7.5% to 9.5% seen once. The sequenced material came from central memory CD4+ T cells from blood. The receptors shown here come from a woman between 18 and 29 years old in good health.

The DNA for the CDR3 is TGCGCCAGCAGCTTGGCCGTTCGACAGGGCAATGAGCAGTTCTTC. Protein: CASSLAVRQGNEQFF. The chain couples TRBV5-1 to TRBJ2-1, with TRBD1 identical over 7 bases. V dropped 0 bases and J dropped 6; count of bases not matched to a gene: 6. The germline gives CDR1 SGHRS, CDR2 YFSETQ. The CDR3 consists of 15 residues.

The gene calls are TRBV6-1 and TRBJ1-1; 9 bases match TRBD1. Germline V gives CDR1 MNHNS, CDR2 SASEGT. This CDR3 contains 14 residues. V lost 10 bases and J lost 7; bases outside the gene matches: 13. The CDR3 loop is CATRDREGFGEAFF. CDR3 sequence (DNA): TGTGCCACCAGGGACAGGGAAGGATTCGGTGAAGCTTTCTTT.

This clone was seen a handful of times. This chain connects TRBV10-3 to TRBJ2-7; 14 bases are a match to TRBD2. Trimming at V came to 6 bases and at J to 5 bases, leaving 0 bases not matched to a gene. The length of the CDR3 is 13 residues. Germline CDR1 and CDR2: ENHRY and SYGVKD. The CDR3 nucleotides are TGTGCCATCAGGGGACTAGCGGGAGACGAGCAGTACTTC. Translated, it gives CAIRGLAGDEQYF.

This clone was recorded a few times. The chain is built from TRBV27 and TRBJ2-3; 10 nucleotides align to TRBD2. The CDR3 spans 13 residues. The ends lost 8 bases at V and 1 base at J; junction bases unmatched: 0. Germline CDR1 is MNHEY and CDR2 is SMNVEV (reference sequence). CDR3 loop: CASGLAGTDTQYF. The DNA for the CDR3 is TGTGCCAGCGGACTAGCGGGCACAGATACGCAGTATTTT.

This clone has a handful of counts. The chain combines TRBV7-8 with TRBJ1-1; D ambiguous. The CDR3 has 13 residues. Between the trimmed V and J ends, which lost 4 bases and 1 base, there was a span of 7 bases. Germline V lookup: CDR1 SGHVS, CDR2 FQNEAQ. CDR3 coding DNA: TGTGCCAGCAGCTCCACATGGAACACTGAAGCTTTCTTT. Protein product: CASSSTWNTEAFF.

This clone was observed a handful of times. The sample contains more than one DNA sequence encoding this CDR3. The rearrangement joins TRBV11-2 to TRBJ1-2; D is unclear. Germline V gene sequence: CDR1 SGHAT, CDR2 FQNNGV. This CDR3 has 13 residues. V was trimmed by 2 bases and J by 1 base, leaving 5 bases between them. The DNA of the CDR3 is TGTGCCAGCAGCTTAACGGTTAACTATGGCTACACCTTC. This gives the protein CASSLTVNYGYTF.

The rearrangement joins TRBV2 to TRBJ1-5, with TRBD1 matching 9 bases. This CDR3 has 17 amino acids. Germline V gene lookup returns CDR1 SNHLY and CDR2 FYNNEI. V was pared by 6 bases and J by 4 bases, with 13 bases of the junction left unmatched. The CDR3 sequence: CASSAATGTGRNQPQHF. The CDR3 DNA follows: TGTGCCAGCAGCGCTGCAACCGGGACAGGGAGGAATCAGCCCCAGCATTTT.

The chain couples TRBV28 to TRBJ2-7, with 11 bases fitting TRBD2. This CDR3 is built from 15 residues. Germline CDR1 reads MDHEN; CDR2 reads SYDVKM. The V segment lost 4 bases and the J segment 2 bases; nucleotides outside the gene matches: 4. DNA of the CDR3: TGTGCCAGCAGTTCCCCGGGACTAGCGGCCTACGAGCAGTACTTC. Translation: CASSSPGLAAYEQYF.

In DNA, the CDR3 is TGTGCCAGCAGCTTGCCCGGTGGGGGAGGTTCACCCCTCCACTTT. Protein: CASSLPGGGGSPLHF. V gene TRBV5-6 combines with J gene TRBJ1-6, with a tentative D call TRBD1 (5 bases). This CDR3 spans 15 amino acids. Germline-derived CDR1 and CDR2 are SGHDT and YYEEEE. Trimming took off 1 base at V and 9 bases at J, with 14 bases between the two ends.

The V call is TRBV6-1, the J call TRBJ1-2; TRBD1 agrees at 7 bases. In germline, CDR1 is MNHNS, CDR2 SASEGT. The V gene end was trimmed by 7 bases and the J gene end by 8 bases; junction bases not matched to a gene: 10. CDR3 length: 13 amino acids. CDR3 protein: CASNSPGQHGYTF. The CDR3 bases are TGTGCCAGCAATAGCCCGGGACAGCACGGCTACACCTTC.

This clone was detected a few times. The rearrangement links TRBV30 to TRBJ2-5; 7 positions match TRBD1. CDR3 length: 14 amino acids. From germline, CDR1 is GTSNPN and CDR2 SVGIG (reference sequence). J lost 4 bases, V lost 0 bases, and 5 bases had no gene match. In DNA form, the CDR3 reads TGTGCCTGGAGTGTACTGAGACAGGGAGAGACCCAGTACTTC. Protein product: CAWSVLRQGETQYF.

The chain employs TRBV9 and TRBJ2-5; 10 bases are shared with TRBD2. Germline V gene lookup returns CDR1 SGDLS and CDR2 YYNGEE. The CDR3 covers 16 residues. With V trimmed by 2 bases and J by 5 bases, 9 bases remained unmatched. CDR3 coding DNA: TGTGCCAGCAGCGTCGCTTCTAGGGGACTAGCGGAGACCCAGTACTTC. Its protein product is CASSVASRGLAETQYF.

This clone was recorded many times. The CDR3 reads CASRPGQGVYNEQFF. The CDR3 DNA sequence: TGTGCCAGCAGGCCGGGACAGGGGGTCTACAATGAGCAGTTCTTC. V usage is TRBV2 and J usage is TRBJ2-1; 11 bases match TRBD1. Germline lookup yields CDR1 SNHLY and CDR2 FYNNEI. This CDR3 has 15 residues. With V trimmed by 6 bases and J by 3 bases, 4 bases remained unmatched.

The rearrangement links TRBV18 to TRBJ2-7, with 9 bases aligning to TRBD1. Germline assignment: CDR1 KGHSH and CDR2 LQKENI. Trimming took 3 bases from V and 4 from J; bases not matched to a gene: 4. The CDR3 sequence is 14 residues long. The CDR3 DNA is TGTGCCAGCTCACCGAGGGACAGGGAGTACGAGCAGTACTTC. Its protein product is CASSPRDREYEQYF. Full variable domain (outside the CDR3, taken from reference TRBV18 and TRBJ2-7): NAGVMQNPRHLVRRRGQEARLRCSPMKGHSHVYWYRQLPEEGLKFMVYLQKENIIDESGMPKERFSAEFPKEGPSILRIQQVVRGDSAAYFCASSPRDREYEQYFGPGTRLTVT.